These 30 T cell receptor beta chains originate from one sample sequenced in a study of blood T cell repertoires in COVID-19. This table comes from immunoSEQ multiplex PCR, and its TCRdb copy is limited to in-frame clones, with some not included. This sample yields about 140,000 clones, of which roughly 81% are seen a single time; roughly 8.6% belongs to the top ten. The sample taken for sequencing was peripheral blood. The receptor source for this set is a woman in her forties or fifties with active or convalescent COVID-19.

The sample holds many counts of this clone. The chain joins TRBV7-2 to TRBJ2-7, with 9 bases that match TRBD2. This CDR3 spans 15 amino acids. The germline CDR1 and CDR2 sequences are SGHTA and FQGNSA. V was pared by 0 bases and J by 5 bases, with 5 bases of the junction left unmatched. CDR3 region: CASSLAASGVHEQYF. The CDR3 DNA sequence: TGTGCCAGCAGCTTAGCGGCTAGCGGGGTCCACGAGCAGTACTTC.

The rearrangement links TRBV30 to TRBJ1-6; 10 bases line up with TRBD1. Germline V gives CDR1 GTSNPN, CDR2 SVGIG (reference sequence). There are 18 residues in the CDR3. V gave up 8 bases and J gave up 7 bases; unmatched junction bases: 20. CDR3 region: CALSSGTGAFGGNSPLHF. In nucleotides, the CDR3 is TGTGCCCTTTCATCCGGGACAGGGGCCTTCGGGGGCAATTCACCCCTCCACTTT.

The rearrangement joins TRBV11-2 to TRBJ1-3; tentatively, D is TRBD1 (6 bases). Germline-derived CDR1 and CDR2 are SGHAT and FQNNGV. The germline V and J ends were trimmed by 4 bases and 0 bases, with 7 bases remaining between them. The CDR3 spans 14 residues. DNA for the CDR3: TGTGCCAGCAGCTCAGGGGACTCTGGAAACACCATATATTTT. Its translation: CASSSGDSGNTIYF.

The chain employs TRBV19 and TRBJ1-1, with 7 bases fitting TRBD1. Germline trimming cut 5 bases from V and 4 bases from J; bases unmatched to any gene: 4. This CDR3 region has 13 residues. Germline V gene data show CDR1 as LNHDA and CDR2 as SQIVND (reference sequence). The chain's CDR3 is CASSSQGVTEAFF. CDR3 bases: TGTGCCAGTAGTTCCCAGGGGGTCACTGAAGCTTTCTTT.

The chain couples TRBV9 to TRBJ2-7, with 7 bases aligning to TRBD2. The CDR3 is made up of 15 amino acids. Per germline, CDR1 SGDLS and CDR2 YYNGEE. Unmatched junction bases numbered 5, after V lost 0 bases and J lost 2 bases. Here the CDR3 reads CASSVDGGRTYEQYF. The CDR3, as DNA: TGTGCCAGCAGCGTAGACGGCGGGAGAACCTACGAGCAGTACTTC. Supplemented by reference TRBV9 and TRBJ2-7, the full variable domain reads DSGVTQTPKHLITATGQRVTLRCSPRSGDLSVYWYQQSLDQGLQFLIQYYNGEERAKGNILERFSAQQFPDLHSELNLSSLELGDSALYFCASSVDGGRTYEQYFGPGTRLTVT.

The gene calls are TRBV11-1 and TRBJ1-1, with D unclear. Looked up from germline, CDR1 is SGHAT and CDR2 is FQDESV (reference sequence). With 2 bases removed from V and 3 bases from J, the gap between germline ends came to 16 bases. The CDR3 sequence is 16 residues long. The CDR3 spells CASSLYPYASDTEAFF. Written as DNA, the CDR3 is TGTGCCAGCAGCTTATATCCCTATGCCTCGGACACTGAAGCTTTCTTT.

The chain combines TRBV21-1 with TRBJ1-6. TRBV21-1 is reported as a pseudogene. The CDR3 contains 15 residues. DNA of the CDR3: TGTGCCAGCAGCAAAGAAGGGAGCTATAATTCACCCCTCCACTTT. Its protein is CASSKEGSYNSPLHF.

This clone was counted only a few times. J is TRBJ2-7 and V is TRBV7-8; 12 positions agree with TRBD1. Trimming cost V 5 bases and J 5 bases; bases outside gene matches: 4. The length of the CDR3 is 14 residues. Per germline, CDR1 SGHVS and CDR2 FQNEAQ. The CDR3 spells CASSIGTGGDEQYF. CDR3 bases: TGTGCCAGCAGCATAGGGACAGGGGGCGACGAGCAGTACTTC.

The CDR3, as DNA: TGTGCCAGCAGCCCGGGACTAGCGGGTACCGGGGAGCTGTTTTTT. It specifies CASSPGLAGTGELFF. This sequence joins TRBV6-4 and TRBJ2-2; 12 bases are a match to TRBD2. This CDR3 comprises 15 residues. V shed 6 bases, J shed 5 bases, and the junction held 4 bases outside the gene matches. From germline, CDR1 is MRHNA and CDR2 SNTAGT.

J is TRBJ2-4 and V is TRBV27, with 9 bases identical to TRBD1. This CDR3 spans 14 amino acids. V shed 8 bases and J 4 bases; nucleotides not matched to a gene: 6. Germline values: CDR1 MNHEY, CDR2 SMNVEV (reference sequence). The CDR3 bases are TGTGCCAGCCGGACAGGGGATGGGAAAAACATTCAGTACTTC. This gives the protein CASRTGDGKNIQYF.

The J gene is TRBJ2-3, the V gene TRBV19, with 7 bases fitting TRBD2. The CDR3 covers 16 residues. The trim removed 5 bases at V and 4 bases at J, leaving 12 bases unmatched. From germline, CDR1 is LNHDA and CDR2 SQIVND (reference sequence). The CDR3 loop reads CASSGIGAGESDTQYF. CDR3 DNA sequence: TGTGCCAGTAGTGGCATAGGCGCGGGAGAGTCAGATACGCAGTATTTT.

The chain uses TRBV18 and TRBJ1-5; 7 nucleotides match TRBD1. The CDR3 spans 15 residues. The J segment lost 9 bases and the V segment lost 4 bases, leaving 12 bases of the junction unmatched. Germline V gives CDR1 KGHSH, CDR2 LQKENI. The CDR3 protein is CASSLDRANGVPQHF. The CDR3 DNA sequence: TGTGCCAGCTCACTTGACAGGGCTAATGGTGTGCCCCAGCATTTT.

This sequence joins TRBV7-8 and TRBJ2-3, with 15 bases lining up with TRBD2. Trimming at V came to 4 bases and at J to 0 bases, leaving 8 bases not matched to a gene. In germline, CDR1 is SGHVS, CDR2 FQNEAQ. The CDR3 length is 19 residues. This CDR3 reads CASSSPGTSGRRSTDTQYF. CDR3 coding DNA: TGTGCCAGCAGCTCACCCGGGACTAGCGGGAGGAGGAGCACAGATACGCAGTATTTT.

The chain couples TRBV4-3 to TRBJ2-3, with 10 positions matching TRBD2. Losses at the gene ends were 0 bases for V and 8 bases for J; bases not matched to a gene: 11. This CDR3 has 17 residues. In germline, CDR1 is LGHNA, CDR2 YSLEER. CDR3: CASSQDRSGRARGTQYF. The CDR3 region has the DNA TGCGCCAGCAGCCAAGATCGAAGCGGGAGGGCCCGTGGTACGCAGTATTTT.

V is TRBV10-1 and J is TRBJ2-3; the D is unclear. In germline, CDR1 is WNHNN, CDR2 SYGVQD (reference sequence). Trimming took off 7 bases at V and 6 bases at J, with 5 bases between the two ends. This CDR3 is built from 10 residues. CDR3: CASTRDTQYF. Here the CDR3 DNA reads TGCGCCAGCACCAGGGATACGCAGTATTTT.

The CDR3 region has the DNA TGTGCCAGCAGTCTAACTCTCGGGGAGCTGTTTTTT. This translates into CASSLTLGELFF. The rearrangement joins TRBV6-2 or TRBV6-3 to TRBJ2-2, with D uncertain. The CDR3 extends over 12 amino acids. The ends were cut back, 5 bases at V and 7 bases at J, with 8 bases in the middle. The germline CDR1 and CDR2 sequences are MNHEY and SVGEGT.

The chain has TRBV7-2 and TRBJ2-5, with 9 bases fitting TRBD1. J gave up 2 bases and V 5 bases, and 3 bases lay outside the gene matches. CDR1 and CDR2 (germline): SGHTA, FQGNSA. The CDR3 consists of 14 residues. The chain's CDR3 is CASSPDRGQETQYF. CDR3 nucleotides: TGTGCCAGCAGCCCGGACAGGGGACAAGAGACCCAGTACTTC.

The chain uses TRBV28 and TRBJ1-2; perhaps TRBD1 as D (6 bases). V was trimmed by 4 bases and J by 8 bases, leaving 14 bases between them. CDR1 MDHEN and CDR2 SYDVKM come from the germline V gene. This CDR3 contains 13 residues. The CDR3 region is CASSSRDTLGYTF. The CDR3 nucleotides read TGTGCCAGCAGTTCCCGGGACACTTTGGGCTACACCTTC.

V and J are TRBV12-5 and TRBJ1-1; possible D gene TRBD1, 5 bases. Per germline, CDR1 LGHNT and CDR2 FRNRAP. V lost 7 bases, J lost 4 bases, and 10 bases lay in between. The CDR3 consists of 12 residues. The CDR3 coding sequence is TGTGCTAGTGCCTTAGGGGTCACTGAAGCTTTCTTT. Protein sequence: CASALGVTEAFF.

The V gene is TRBV5-1, the J gene TRBJ2-7; D might be TRBD1 (5 bases). V shed 0 bases and J shed 1 base, with 11 bases lying between them. CDR1 is SGHRS and CDR2 is YFSETQ in the germline V gene. This CDR3 spans 15 amino acids. CDR3 residues: CASSLGPTVSYEQYF. In DNA form, the CDR3 reads TGCGCCAGCAGCTTGGGGCCGACAGTTTCCTACGAGCAGTACTTC.

V and J are TRBV24-1 and TRBJ2-7; perhaps TRBD2 as D (6 bases). The V and J ends lost 9 bases and 0 bases respectively, with 20 bases between them. This CDR3 is built from 16 residues. The V gene's germline CDR1 is KGHDR and CDR2 SFDVKD. CDR3 protein: CATGKGGSLSSYEQYF. Written as DNA, the CDR3 is TGTGCCACCGGAAAGGGAGGCAGCCTGAGCTCCTACGAGCAGTACTTC.

V is TRBV10-3 and J is TRBJ2-1; 11 bases map to TRBD1. Germline values: CDR1 ENHRY, CDR2 SYGVKD. V shed 0 bases and J 8 bases; nucleotides not matched to a gene: 6. The CDR3 consists of 16 residues. The CDR3 spells CAISESRDRGMDEQFF. In DNA, the CDR3 is TGTGCCATCAGTGAGTCGCGGGACAGGGGGATGGATGAGCAGTTCTTC.

CDR3 nucleotides: TGTGCCAGCAGCTTAATAGCTGGCAATGAGCAGTTCTTC. Residues: CASSLIAGNEQFF. This chain links TRBV7-3 with TRBJ2-1; no firm D call. Germline lookup yields CDR1 SGHTA and CDR2 FQGTGA. Deletions cut 1 base from V and 6 bases from J, with 7 bases between. The CDR3 totals 13 residues. Supplemented by reference TRBV7-3 and TRBJ2-1, the full variable domain reads GAGVSQTPSNKVTEKGKYVELRCDPISGHTALYWYRQSLGQGPEFLIYFQGTGAADDSGLPNDRFFAVRPEGSVSTLKIQRTERGDSAVYLCASSLIAGNEQFFGPGTRLTVL.

The rearrangement links TRBV7-2 to TRBJ2-1; D gene uncertain. The CDR3 is 13 amino acids. Germline V gene lookup returns CDR1 SGHTA and CDR2 FQGNSA. V lost 6 bases to trimming and J lost 4 bases, with 10 bases between them. CDR3 protein: CASSLMSYNEQFF. The DNA of the CDR3 is TGTGCCAGCAGTCTCATGAGTTACAATGAGCAGTTCTTC.

This clone appeared a single time. For the CDR3, the DNA is TGTGCCAGCAGCTACCAAAAGGGGGATACGCAGTATTTT. This gives the protein CASSYQKGDTQYF. The V and J genes are TRBV7-6 and TRBJ2-3, with D perhaps matching TRBD1 (5 bases). The CDR3 totals 13 residues. The germline gives CDR1 SGHVS, CDR2 FNYEAQ. The V end was cut by 4 bases, the J end by 6 bases, with 11 bases between.

The rearrangement uses TRBV18 and TRBJ2-1; 14 bases map to TRBD2. This CDR3 has 14 residues. Losses at the gene ends were 3 bases for V and 9 bases for J; bases not matched to a gene: 1. Germline V gives CDR1 KGHSH, CDR2 LQKENI. The CDR3 DNA is TGTGCCAGCTCACCCGGGACTAGCGGGGGTGAGCAGTTCTTC. Amino acid sequence: CASSPGTSGGEQFF.

J is TRBJ1-1 and V is TRBV6-5; unclear D gene. The CDR3 contains 13 residues. Germline V gene lookup returns CDR1 MNHEY and CDR2 SVGAGI. Trimming cost V 2 bases and J 1 base, with 5 bases left between them. Here the CDR3 DNA reads TGTGCCAGCAGTTACCGACAGAACACTGAAGCTTTCTTT. This sequence encodes CASSYRQNTEAFF.

This clone was counted only a few times. The chain carries TRBV7-2 and TRBJ2-3, with no clear D. The germline gives CDR1 SGHTA, CDR2 FQGNSA. CDR3 size: 14 residues. The V gene lost 1 base and the J gene lost 4 bases, with 9 bases spanning the gap. CDR3 DNA: TGTGCCAGCAGCTTAGGGTTAGCCCCAGATACGCAGTATTTT. Its translation: CASSLGLAPDTQYF.

This clone occurred a few times. This rearrangement joins TRBV30 to TRBJ1-2; no definite D call. The CDR3 runs 15 residues. V lost 0 bases and J 0 bases, leaving 11 bases between the germline ends. CDR1 and CDR2 from the germline V gene are GTSNPN and SVGIG (reference sequence). The CDR3 DNA reads TGTGCCTGGAGTGTTAGTACTGGTGCTAACTATGGCTACACCTTC. The encoded protein is CAWSVSTGANYGYTF.

The chain links TRBV19 to TRBJ1-2; maybe TRBD1 (6 bases). CDR3 length: 14 amino acids. CDR1 and CDR2 from the germline V gene are LNHDA and SQIVND (reference sequence). The V end lost 7 bases, the J end lost 5 bases, and 17 bases lay between the germline ends. The CDR3 bases are TGTGCCAGTAACACGGGACACCGTGCTTATGGCTACACCTTC. This translates into CASNTGHRAYGYTF.